This paragraph reports one T cell receptor beta chain. The entry originates in a study of blood T cells in healthy people across ages. Total RNA amounts of at least 6 micrograms were extracted per sample. Trimming removed 6 bases at V and 7 bases at J, with 12 bases between. This CDR3 is built from 11 residues. Germline V gives CDR1 DFQATT, CDR2 SNEGSKA (reference sequence). A second PCR, run for 7 to 11 cycles, used a sample-barcoded 5' primer plus a J-beta primer mix. TCRdb independently ran MiXCR on the 5' RACE reads; one entry per CDR3 protein. This table holds around 1.5 million distinct CDR3 sequences, roughly 64% found once.

This receptor was taken from a man aged 18 to 30 in good health. The sample was blood. The rearrangement links TRBV20-1 to TRBJ1-1; D not resolved. The DNA of the CDR3 is TGCAGTGCCCCCGTTACGTATGAAGCTTTCTTT. As protein: CSAPVTYEAFF.